This is a list of T cell receptor beta chains from one sample in a study of STAT3 mutations in large granular lymphocyte leukemia. Profiling relied on immunoSEQ multiplex PCR, and the TCRdb table lists in-frame clones only, not all of them. The sample contains 9,500 to 14,000 clones, roughly 85% of which appear only once. Input material: peripheral blood mononuclear cells. Every receptor here comes from a man older than 75 with T-cell large granular lymphocyte leukemia. Some clones in this sample may be carry-over from other donors' samples. CDR3s leave out the opening cysteine and the closing phenylalanine or tryptophan. The D gene is left open where the match is weak.

D: -
V: TRBV5-4
J: TRBJ1-6
CDR3: ASSFEGRNSPLH

D: -
V: TRBV5-4
J: TRBJ2-3
CDR3: ASSLGAGQGTHTQY

D: TRBD1
V: TRBV7-9
J: TRBJ2-7
CDR3: ASSLEQGPYYEQY

D: TRBD1
V: TRBV5-4
J: TRBJ2-5
CDR3: ASQDTGGLETQY

D: TRBD2
V: TRBV7-3
J: TRBJ2-3
CDR3: ASRLTSGGTDTQY

D: -
V: TRBV7-9
J: TRBJ1-6
CDR3: ASSQVITNSPLH

D: TRBD1
V: TRBV5-1
J: TRBJ2-7
CDR3: ASSWGQTSYEQY

D: -
V: TRBV18
J: TRBJ1-1
CDR3: ASSPPARNTEAF

D: TRBD2
V: TRBV28
J: TRBJ2-1
CDR3: ASSPSGTPHNEQF

D: -
V: TRBV7-9
J: TRBJ1-1
CDR3: ASSPNTGMGTEAF

D: -
V: TRBV5-5
J: TRBJ1-5
CDR3: ASSFEIGQGQGNQPQH

D: TRBD1
V: TRBV7-9
J: TRBJ1-4
CDR3: ASSRTQGLDEKLF

D: TRBD1
V: TRBV7-9
J: TRBJ2-2
CDR3: ASSSGQGSTGELF

D: -
V: TRBV4-1
J: TRBJ2-7
CDR3: ASSQEEGVSYEQY

D: -
V: TRBV5-5
J: TRBJ1-2
CDR3: ASSPAEVPNYGYT

D: TRBD2
V: TRBV6-1
J: TRBJ2-3
CDR3: ASSERAGGRGTQY

D: TRBD1
V: TRBV12-5
J: TRBJ1-5
CDR3: ASSRGGNQPQH

D: -
V: TRBV18
J: TRBJ2-1
CDR3: ASSPDRDITYNEQF

D: -
V: TRBV5-6
J: TRBJ1-3
CDR3: ASSGWVGNTIY

D: TRBD2
V: TRBV18
J: TRBJ2-5
CDR3: ASSPVASGAIQETQY

D: -
V: TRBV12-5
J: TRBJ2-3
CDR3: ASGLAGTQY

D: -
V: TRBV7-9
J: TRBJ2-1
CDR3: ASSPGDFNNEQF

D: -
V: TRBV5-1
J: TRBJ2-3
CDR3: ASSYLDTQY

D: TRBD1
V: TRBV6-6
J: TRBJ1-5
CDR3: ASGTANNQPQH

D: -
V: TRBV28
J: TRBJ1-2
CDR3: ASSTTVNYGYT

D: -
V: TRBV2
J: TRBJ1-6
CDR3: ASSEAQTGNNSPLH

D: -
V: TRBV7-9
J: TRBJ2-7
CDR3: ASSFTGYEQY

D: -
V: TRBV28
J: TRBJ1-2
CDR3: ASSLVASGIYGYT

D: TRBD2
V: TRBV7-8
J: TRBJ2-1
CDR3: ASSSRLAGGHEQF

D: -
V: TRBV28
J: TRBJ2-2
CDR3: ASSFETGELF

D: TRBD1
V: TRBV6-1
J: TRBJ1-3
CDR3: ASSVGTGSGNTIY

D: TRBD1
V: TRBV11-2
J: TRBJ2-4
CDR3: ASSLTGNIQY

D: -
V: TRBV28
J: TRBJ2-5
CDR3: ASSSGHQETQY

D: TRBD1
V: TRBV7-9
J: TRBJ2-7
CDR3: ASSLDGTAYEQY

D: TRBD2
V: TRBV28
J: TRBJ2-1
CDR3: GSLAGGGEQF

D: -
V: TRBV30
J: TRBJ2-7
CDR3: AWSGGAPSYEQY

D: -
V: TRBV18
J: TRBJ2-3
CDR3: ASSPLPRGTDTQY

D: -
V: TRBV18
J: TRBJ2-5
CDR3: ASSLGRSVETQY

D: -
V: TRBV27
J: TRBJ2-1
CDR3: ASSPQGGEQF

D: -
V: TRBV28
J: TRBJ2-3
CDR3: ASTLQRRGTQY